This T cell receptor (beta chain) was profiled in a study of cytomegalovirus exposure and HLA in healthy donors (dated by TCRdb to between 2016 and 2019). At the level of the whole study: According to an earlier analysis of several hundred of the donors, about 190 million T cells yielded 100 million or so unique TCR beta sequences and about 300 Gb of sequence data. An early release covering roughly 600 HLA-typed donors comprised about 300 gigabases of sequencing data and some 79 million unique TCR sequences. Of the roughly 400 genotyped donors, over 70% fell in the genetic ancestry cluster associated with self-reported Caucasian donors. The aim of the study was to test whether cataloging public T cell receptors could identify signatures of past pathogen exposure. Using immunosequencing, the study profiled T cell repertoires from fewer than 850 subjects and related those repertoires to cytomegalovirus serostatus. Along with the approximately 670-subject first cohort, a separate validation cohort of over a hundred different subjects was used. The study combined high-throughput TCR immunosequencing, statistical association of individual TCRs with disease status, and machine learning to predict cytomegalovirus infection status. A later analysis re-examined previously published TCR beta repertoires from 500 to 700 donors and added high-resolution HLA genotyping to investigate patterns of TCR occurrence. In the later analysis, no new phenotypic data were used to find candidate immune exposures; instead, reliance was placed on TCR beta sequences and their occurrence across donors. An earlier analysis of around 640 of the donors used high-throughput TCR beta sequencing to judge whether each TCR beta V gene segment behaved as functional or pseudogenic. Donor age, sex, ethnicity and CMV serostatus were compiled alongside the repertoire data. Genome-wide SNP genotypes for about 60% of the roughly 670 donors were used in a later genetic analysis, which treated that subset as a discovery cohort. All discovery cohort repertoires had been generated on a single sequencing platform. Class I and class II HLA loci were covered by the typing at four-digit resolution. Typing coverage varied by locus: about 620-640 donors for A, B, C, DRB1 and DQB1; 522 for DQA1; some 610 for DPA1; more than 450 for DPB1. Because of strong linkage in the cohort, 5 or 6 DR-DQ haplotypes were treated as single units for association and clustering. Among over 350 genotyped donors of the cohort, an average of around 240,000 unique TCR beta nucleotide sequences were sequenced per donor, about a sixth of them non-productive.

The CDR1 and CDR2 encoded by the germline V gene (reference sequence) are MNHEY and SMNVEV. The CDR3 starts with the cysteine, ends with the phenylalanine, and has 14 residues. Only the CDR3 portion is preserved as DNA: 42 bases, with reading frame beginning at the first base. From V the trimming removes 9 bases and from J it removes 5 bases, while the gene matches leave 7 bases of the junction unaccounted for. As to this clone: Its target antigen remains unknown. No much larger clonotype is one base removed from it; base qualities were not supplied.

The cohort comprised several hundred healthy bone marrow donors. At the time of sampling, all cohort members were nominally healthy, though unrecorded immune exposures were likely present. The donor was CMV seropositive and was included in the group of 289 seropositive cohort members. A peripheral blood sample was provided by each donor, and peripheral blood mononuclear cells were used for TCR beta sequencing. Genomic DNA was extracted from the blood cell samples with the Qiagen DNeasy Blood Extraction Kit. Library method: the immunoSEQ multiplex PCR assay. The multiplex PCR relied on a mix of 60 forward primers for TCR Vbeta segments and 13 reverse primers for TCR Jbeta segments. Amplification of the CDR3 region of rearranged TCR beta genes was performed with a multiplex PCR assay on genomic DNA. On the Illumina HiSeq System, the amplified TCR beta libraries were sequenced as 87-base-pair reads. In the original analysis: A later analysis counted about 82 million unique TCR beta chains across the 550 to 700 repertoires, and some 12 million of these chains were shared by at least two donors. Raw reads were error-corrected and collapsed into unique sequences by a nearest-neighbor algorithm in which closely related sequences were merged to remove PCR and sequencing errors. CDR3 sequences were aligned to IMGT reference sequences to assign V, D and J gene segments. For a sequence to be retained, a match of at least six nucleotides was required to both a V gene segment and a J gene segment. Rearrangements were called productive when the CDR3 lacked stop codons and stayed in frame with V and J; all others were non-productive. CDR3 was defined by IMGT convention, running from the second conserved V-encoded cysteine to the conserved J-encoded phenylalanine. The earlier analysis of approximately 590 of the donors excluded any sequence lacking an unambiguous match to a single V gene segment. In an earlier analysis of several hundred of the donors, V segments were called functional above 56.7% productive rearrangements and were called segregating when the between-donor standard deviation exceeded 5%. A statistical classification framework was developed to diagnose cytomegalovirus status using the catalog of TCR beta chain sequences. In a later analysis, V and J genes were assigned by comparing TCR nucleotide sequences against IMGT/GENE-DB human TR gene sequences. Using the TCRdist pipeline, a later analysis assigned CDR3 sequences along with most-parsimonious VDJ recombination scenarios. A later analysis defined each TCR beta chain by its CDR3 amino acid sequence plus V-gene family, and excluded reads lacking a unique V-gene family. In a later analysis, several hundred highly shared, low-generation-probability nucleotide sequences were removed to address suspected cross-contamination and a sequencing artifact. In a later analysis, a clonal expansion index for each public chain was calculated from normalized within-repertoire ranks of inferred template counts. A later analysis computed generation probabilities with a VDJ recombination model fitted to out-of-frame rearrangements, and checked the results against IGoR. A later analysis scored TCR-TCR, TCR-HLA and TCR-CMV co-occurrence with hypergeometric tests, applying a repertoire-size bias correction to TCR pairs. A later analysis estimated false discovery rates by permuting HLA or CMV assignments 20 times. In a later analysis, co-occurring TCRs were grouped using DBSCAN, with TCRdist sequence similarity added in when clustering inside HLA-allele-positive subsets. Repertoires with fewer than 30,000 or more than 120,000 public chains, plus five repertoires with anomalous nucleotide sharing, were excluded from co-occurrence clustering. In its TCRdb copy, this immuneACCESS table keeps in-frame sequences only and misses some clones. Where compared with another copy, unresolved V genes explain less than half of these, and the others have no known cause. The V and J calls and clone size were taken over from that table, and D and trimming were inferred from the DNA. The sample table lists tens of thousands of clones, roughly 80% of them with a count of one. The ten largest make up 2.5% to 3% of the sample.

Overall study results and their limits: The study gave a list of 150 to 200 TCR beta chains associated with cytomegalovirus. A later genetic analysis reported fewer N-insertions in productive TCRs among donors in an Asian-associated ancestry cluster than the roughly 720-donor mean. Correlated functional status among segregating V segments might be attributable to linkage disequilibrium, but an unknown experimental factor could not be ruled out. A cluster of highly shared sequence variants was judged likely to be a technical artifact of the sequencing pipeline. The classifier was reported to diagnose cytomegalovirus status with high specificity and sensitivity in both the original and validation cohorts. In a later analysis, HLA-associated TCR beta chains showed more clonal expansion and lower generation probabilities than non-associated chains that were equally common. Because some donors lacked HLA typing at each locus, the association tests relied only on the typed subset. When HLA alleles, especially DR and DQ, strongly co-occurred, attributing TCR associations to individual alleles was difficult. Most TCR sequences were observed very rarely across donors, whereas some public TCRs were present in many individuals. The authors suggested that the approach could potentially be generalized to other disease states and immunological phenotypes. In a later genetic analysis, a missense DCLRE1C variant was associated with V-gene and J-gene trimming of TCR beta chains, and the association was replicated in an independent cohort. A later analysis reported that several top co-occurrence clusters appeared linked to parvovirus B19, influenza, CMV and Epstein-Barr virus. In this cohort, only TCR beta chains were sequenced, and detectable features were limited by the absence of alpha or paired-chain data. A later analysis associated 16,951 TCR beta sequences with specific HLA alleles at a false discovery rate of 0.05. Immune exposure information for the cohort was limited to CMV serostatus. A few of the identified cytomegalovirus-associated TCR beta chains were confirmed in vitro to be specific for cytomegalovirus antigens. Presence/absence analyses assumed roughly uniform sequencing depth across donors, an assumption that may not hold. In a later analysis, the rate of TCR association differed among HLA loci, with DRB1 alleles having the most associated TCRs and HLA-C alleles having the fewest. About 17 rarely observed V segments, including chromosome 9 orphons, were excluded from the earlier analysis of about 600 of the donors because counts were too low. Some IMGT-functional V segments, including TRBV6-2 and TRBV6-3, could not be distinguished by the 87-base-pair reads and were therefore excluded. Broadly in line with IMGT annotations, most TCR beta V segments showed up in productive rearrangements about 87% or about 30% of the time in an earlier analysis of 450 to 600 of the donors. A later analysis found that most CMV-associated TCR beta chains appeared HLA-restricted, with HLA associations seemingly driven largely by CMV exposure. A further reported finding was that TCR beta sequences accurately predicted the HLA-A and HLA-B alleles for most subjects in the first cohort.

The sequencing input was PBMCs. The source of this sequence is a woman in her 40s in good health and CMV-seropositive. The rearranged segments are TRBV27 and TRBJ1-6; TRBD1 lines up with 7 middle nucleotides. The bases read TGTGCCAGTCAAAACAGGGGAAATAATTCACCCCTCCACTTT. It codes for CASQNRGNNSPLHF.